The 9 T cell receptor beta chains given below trace back to one sample, sequenced in a study of regulatory T cells in long-lasting Graves disease. Sequencing libraries for TCR beta were prepared with iRepertoire HTBI primers and Arm-PCR of CDR3 regions. TCRdb reprocessed the multiplex PCR reads with MiXCR, giving one entry per CDR3 protein. This sample carries 420,000 or so distinct CDR3 sequences, around 15% of them seen once, and the ten largest clones take about 23%. Time point: newly diagnosed GD, antithyroid drugs for less than 3 months. Following extraction of RNA from PBMCs, that RNA was used to make the TCR library. The data also belong to a second study, concerning T cells in Graves' hyperthyroidism and ophthalmopathy.

The material sequenced was peripheral blood mononuclear cells (PBMCs), taken at new diagnosis, from a patient treated with antithyroid drugs. The source is a woman under 30 with Graves disease.

This clonotype was counted ten times or more. The chain is built from TRBV11-2 and TRBJ2-7; D is perhaps TRBD2 (5 bases). V gave up 6 bases and J gave up 2 bases, with 14 bases separating them. Germline CDR1 SGHAT, CDR2 FQNNGV. The CDR3 loop spans 14 amino acids. The chain's CDR3 is CASRLSGITYEQYF. The CDR3 bases are TGTGCCAGCAGGTTATCGGGGATCACCTACGAGCAGTACTTC.

The chain joins TRBV6-2 or TRBV6-3 to TRBJ2-1; perhaps TRBD2 as D (7 bases). In germline, CDR1 is MNHEY, CDR2 SVGEGT. Trimming stripped 6 bases from V and 7 bases from J, with 25 bases between. The CDR3 consists of 17 residues. The CDR3 region has the DNA TGTGCCAGCAGCCAAAACCAAGCGGGGACGAGGGGGAATGAGCAGTTCTTC. Protein product: CASSQNQAGTRGNEQFF.

This clonotype was counted a few times. This chain uses TRBV6-2 or TRBV6-3 with TRBJ2-7; weak D call: TRBD2 (5 bases). The V gene lost 2 bases and the J gene lost 6 bases, with 14 bases spanning the gap. The CDR3 has 14 residues. Germline loops: CDR1 MNHEY, CDR2 SVGEGT. Here the CDR3 DNA reads TGTGCCAGCAGTTACCGAGCGGAGGTTCCCGAGCAGTACTTC. Translation gives CASSYRAEVPEQYF.

This clonotype was counted ten times or more. The chain has TRBV27 and TRBJ2-1, with D possibly TRBD2 on 6 matching bases. Trimming took 5 bases from V and 7 from J, leaving 24 bases between them. This CDR3 contains 17 residues. Germline CDR1 is MNHEY and CDR2 is SMNVEV (reference sequence). In nucleotides, the CDR3 is TGTGCCAGCAGTCCTCCCGGAGCGGGCAGGTTGTCAAATGAGCAGTTCTTC. Translating gives CASSPPGAGRLSNEQFF.

In regard to this clonotype: The junction and the germline gene differ at one end; a read error may be behind it. The V and J genes are TRBV7-8 and TRBJ2-7; D is possibly TRBD1 or TRBD2 (5 bases each). Germline V gene data show CDR1 as SGHVS and CDR2 as FQNEAQ. This CDR3 is 13 amino acids long. DNA for the CDR3: TGCACCAGCAGCCAAGTGGGGGTAGGCGAGCAGTACTTC. Translating gives CTSSQVGVGEQYF.

The chain couples TRBV20-1 to TRBJ2-1, with 12 nucleotides matching TRBD2. The CDR3 is 18 residues long. Germline CDR1 DFQATT, CDR2 SNEGSKA (reference sequence). With V trimmed by 0 bases and J by 6 bases, 12 bases remained unmatched. Here the CDR3 reads CSARDFASGTSGLNEQFF. Here the CDR3 DNA reads TGCAGTGCTAGAGATTTTGCTTCCGGGACTAGCGGGCTCAATGAGCAGTTCTTC.

This clonotype has a handful of counts. The V and J genes are TRBV7-3 and TRBJ2-2; D possibly corresponds to TRBD2 (7 bases). The CDR3 sequence is 16 residues long. V was clipped by 0 bases and J by 4 bases, with 12 bases between them. Germline CDR1 reads SGHTA; CDR2 reads FQGTGA. The CDR3 here is CASSLTAGAGTGELFF. The DNA of the CDR3 is TGTGCCAGCAGCTTAACGGCGGGGGCGGGCACCGGGGAGCTGTTTTTT.

This clonotype has a count of ten or more. The chain uses TRBV12-3 or TRBV12-4 and TRBJ1-5; the D gene is possibly TRBD1 (5 bases). This CDR3 is 15 amino acids long. Trimming removed 5 bases at V and 9 bases at J, with 20 bases between. CDR3 loop: CASSPDARDHRPQHF. The CDR3, as DNA: TGTGCCAGCAGTCCGGACGCCCGGGACCATCGGCCCCAGCATTTT.

Remarks on this clonotype: A much larger clone lies a single base off, so this may be a read error. The V gene is TRBV7-9, the J gene TRBJ2-2, with D maybe TRBD2 (6 bases). This CDR3 region has 15 residues. CDR1 and CDR2 from the germline V gene are SEHNR and FQNEAQ (reference sequence). The ends were cut back, 5 bases at V and 4 bases at J, with 14 bases in the middle. In DNA, the CDR3 is TGTGCCAGCAGCCTCGGGACTGCGACCACCGGGGAGCTGTTTTTT. Its translation is CASSLGTATTGELFF.